This passage covers 12 T cell receptor beta chains from one sample sequenced in a study of blood T cell repertoires in COVID-19. Some clones are missing from TCRdb's copy, which holds only in-frame ones; the method was immunoSEQ multiplex PCR. The data contain about 190,000 clones, around 90% of them singletons. The source material was peripheral blood. The receptor source for this set is a man between 40 and 49 years old with active or convalescent COVID-19.

V usage is TRBV19 and J usage is TRBJ2-5; 7 positions match TRBD1. V trimming: 3 bases; J trimming: 2 bases; junction bases outside the gene matches: 0. Germline-derived CDR1 and CDR2 are LNHDA and SQIVND (reference sequence). This CDR3 has 13 residues. The CDR3 region is CASSMGQQETQYF. CDR3 coding DNA: TGTGCCAGTAGTATGGGACAGCAAGAGACCCAGTACTTC. Looking up the rest from reference TRBV19 and TRBJ2-5 gives the full variable domain: DGGITQSPKYLFRKEGQNVTLSCEQNLNHDAMYWYRQDPGQGLRLIYYSQIVNDFQKGDIAEGYSVSREKKESFPLTVTSAQKNPTAFYLCASSMGQQETQYFGPGTRLLVL.

This chain joins TRBV24-1 and TRBJ2-7; D might be TRBD1 (6 bases). V was pared by 4 bases and J by 0 bases, with 12 bases between. The CDR3 loop spans 15 amino acids. Germline loops: CDR1 KGHDR, CDR2 SFDVKD. This chain's CDR3 is CATSDPRDNSYEQYF. The CDR3 region has the DNA TGTGCCACCAGTGACCCAAGGGACAACTCCTACGAGCAGTACTTC.

The rearrangement joins TRBV11-2 to TRBJ2-2; no reliable D call. This CDR3 comprises 17 residues. V was clipped by 0 bases and J by 0 bases, with 11 bases between them. Germline values: CDR1 SGHAT, CDR2 FQNNGV. The CDR3 coding sequence is TGTGCCAGCAGCTTAGATGTAGCAGACTCGAACACCGGGGAGCTGTTTTTT. Amino acid sequence: CASSLDVADSNTGELFF.

V is TRBV11-2 and J is TRBJ1-1; D is possibly TRBD1 (6 bases). Trimming left V 2 bases short and J 1 base short, with 14 bases between. Germline V CDR1 and CDR2: SGHAT, FQNNGV. CDR3 length: 16 residues. The CDR3 DNA follows: TGTGCCAGCAGCTTACGGGGGGGCGGCCAGAACACTGAAGCTTTCTTT. Encoded protein: CASSLRGGGQNTEAFF.

V usage is TRBV10-3 and J usage is TRBJ1-6; 8 bases are a match to TRBD1. The ends lost 10 bases at V and 6 bases at J; junction bases unmatched: 8. Germline lookup yields CDR1 ENHRY and CDR2 SYGVKD. This CDR3 has 14 residues. DNA of the CDR3: TGTGCCAGAACAAAAGACAGGGGTAATTCACCCCTCCACTTT. Its translation is CARTKDRGNSPLHF.

The chain joins TRBV28 to TRBJ1-2; D remains unclear. V was pared by 3 bases and J by 2 bases, with 10 bases between. Germline CDR1 reads MDHEN; CDR2 reads SYDVKM. This CDR3 region has 14 residues. CDR3 nucleotides: TGTGCCAGCAGTTTTCTTCCGAGGAACTATGGCTACACCTTC. Protein sequence: CASSFLPRNYGYTF.

The genes are TRBV24-1 and TRBJ2-7, with D possibly being TRBD1 (5 bases). The CDR3 sequence is 13 residues long. CDR1 is KGHDR, CDR2 SFDVKD, per germline. Trimming took off 4 bases at V and 2 bases at J, with 8 bases between the two ends. The CDR3 sequence is CATSEGPAYEQYF. The CDR3 bases are TGTGCCACCAGTGAGGGGCCGGCCTACGAGCAGTACTTC.

The chain couples TRBV5-4 to TRBJ1-5; 10 bases agree with TRBD1. The length of the CDR3 is 16 residues. Germline V gene sequence: CDR1 SGHNT, CDR2 YYREEE (reference sequence). Losses at the gene ends were 0 bases for V and 5 bases for J; bases not matched to a gene: 5. CDR3 region: CASSLAGTGVDQPQHF. The CDR3 DNA reads TGTGCCAGCAGCTTGGCCGGGACAGGGGTGGATCAGCCCCAGCATTTT.

The chain has TRBV7-3 and TRBJ1-5, with D perhaps matching TRBD1 (5 bases). The CDR3 extends over 13 amino acids. Germline CDR1 and CDR2: SGHTA and FQGTGA. Trimming left V 6 bases short and J 5 bases short, with 11 bases between. The CDR3, as DNA: TGTGCCAGCAGTCGGACACCAGATCAGCCCCAGCATTTT. It is translated as CASSRTPDQPQHF. The whole variable domain, filled in from reference TRBV7-3 and TRBJ1-5, reads GAGVSQTPSNKVTEKGKYVELRCDPISGHTALYWYRQSLGQGPEFLIYFQGTGAADDSGLPNDRFFAVRPEGSVSTLKIQRTERGDSAVYLCASSRTPDQPQHFGDGTRLSIL.

V and J are TRBV18 and TRBJ1-5; 9 bases are shared with TRBD1. Trimming took 3 bases from V and 4 from J; bases not matched to a gene: 4. This CDR3 has 15 amino acids. Germline V gene data show CDR1 as KGHSH and CDR2 as LQKENI. CDR3 in amino acids: CASSPGQGPNQPQHF. The CDR3 coding sequence is TGTGCCAGCTCACCCGGACAGGGGCCTAATCAGCCCCAGCATTTT.

The chain links TRBV7-2 to TRBJ2-5; D ambiguous. The CDR3 runs 13 residues. Germline CDR1 SGHTA, CDR2 FQGNSA. V was cut by 2 bases and J by 4 bases, with 8 bases left in between. Here the CDR3 reads CASSLKLVETQYF. The CDR3 region has the DNA TGTGCCAGCAGCTTAAAGCTCGTAGAGACCCAGTACTTC. Filled out from reference TRBV7-2 and TRBJ2-5, the complete variable domain reads GAGVSQSPSNKVTEKGKDVELRCDPISGHTALYWYRQSLGQGLEFLIYFQGNSAPDKSGLPSDRFSAERTGGSVSTLTIQRTQQEDSAVYLCASSLKLVETQYFGPGTRLLVL.

This clone was seen a single time. The chain employs TRBV4-1 and TRBJ1-4; possibly TRBD1 for D (5 bases). The CDR3 spans 14 residues. Trimming took 1 base from V and 8 from J, leaving 11 bases between them. Germline-derived CDR1 and CDR2 are MGHRA and YSYEKL. As DNA, the CDR3 is TGCGCCAGCAGCCAAGGTCCAGGGAGGGAAAAACTGTTTTTT. Protein: CASSQGPGREKLFF.